This is a list of T cell receptor beta chains from one sample in a study of blood T cell repertoires in COVID-19. TCRdb's table, derived via immunoSEQ multiplex PCR, lists solely in-frame clones and lacks some. The table has around 23,000 clones, over 75% seen once. The sequenced sample was peripheral blood. These receptors were obtained from a man aged 45 to 65 with active COVID-19. CDR3s include the opening cysteine and the closing phenylalanine or tryptophan. Fields, in order: V gene, clone size, J gene, D gene, CDR3 DNA, CDR3 protein. A D gene is named only where the DNA matches it firmly. Clone sizes are given selectively: once, few, many, or a class where the clone is expanded.

v_call: TRBV19
clone_size: -
j_call: TRBJ1-4
d_call: TRBD1
cdr3_nt: TGTGCCAGTAGTCCCAAGGACAGGGGGCTTGAAAAACTGTTTTTT
cdr3_aa: CASSPKDRGLEKLFF

v_call: TRBV6-6
clone_size: -
j_call: TRBJ2-2
d_call: TRBD2
cdr3_nt: TGTGCCAGCAGTCAGCGGGGGCCCATCACCGGGGAGCTGTTTTTT
cdr3_aa: CASSQRGPITGELFF

v_call: TRBV19
clone_size: -
j_call: TRBJ1-1
d_call: -
cdr3_nt: TGTGCCAGTAGTCAGTACATGAACACTGAAGCTTTCTTT
cdr3_aa: CASSQYMNTEAFF

v_call: TRBV6-1
clone_size: -
j_call: TRBJ1-3
d_call: -
cdr3_nt: TGTGCCAGCAGTGAAGCTGGGGGGGTCTCTGGAAACACCATATATTTT
cdr3_aa: CASSEAGGVSGNTIYF

v_call: TRBV7-9
clone_size: -
j_call: TRBJ1-2
d_call: -
cdr3_nt: TGTGCCAGCAGCTCCCGCCGGGTTGGGAGTAGAGACTATGGCTACACCTTC
cdr3_aa: CASSSRRVGSRDYGYTF

v_call: TRBV5-5
clone_size: -
j_call: TRBJ1-5
d_call: -
cdr3_nt: TGTGCCAGCAGCTTGGCCTATAGCAATCAGCCCCAGCATTTT
cdr3_aa: CASSLAYSNQPQHF

v_call: TRBV5-5
clone_size: -
j_call: TRBJ1-2
d_call: TRBD1
cdr3_nt: TGTGCCAGCAGCTTGGGGACAGGGAGCTATGGCTACACCTTC
cdr3_aa: CASSLGTGSYGYTF

v_call: TRBV7-9
clone_size: -
j_call: TRBJ1-2
d_call: -
cdr3_nt: TGTGCCAGCAGCTTAGCGCTCACCGGGGTCAGCTATGGCTACACCTTC
cdr3_aa: CASSLALTGVSYGYTF

v_call: TRBV5-1
clone_size: -
j_call: TRBJ2-5
d_call: TRBD2
cdr3_nt: TGCGCCAGCAGCGCGCCTAGCGGGAGTAGGGAGACCCAGTACTTC
cdr3_aa: CASSAPSGSRETQYF

v_call: TRBV7-9
clone_size: few
j_call: TRBJ1-5
d_call: -
cdr3_nt: TGTGCCAGCAGCTCCGGACACGGGAATCAGCCCCAGCATTTT
cdr3_aa: CASSSGHGNQPQHF

v_call: TRBV5-1
clone_size: -
j_call: TRBJ1-1
d_call: -
cdr3_nt: TGCGCCAGCAGCGCAGACAGTTACACTGAAGCTTTCTTT
cdr3_aa: CASSADSYTEAFF

v_call: TRBV6-6
clone_size: -
j_call: TRBJ2-4
d_call: -
cdr3_nt: TGTGCCAGCAGTACCGGGGACATTGTCAAAAACATTCAGTACTTC
cdr3_aa: CASSTGDIVKNIQYF

v_call: TRBV30
clone_size: -
j_call: TRBJ1-3
d_call: TRBD1
cdr3_nt: TGTGCCCTCCTATCAGGGGGACACCTATCTGGTGGAAACACCATATATTTT
cdr3_aa: CALLSGGHLSGGNTIYF

v_call: TRBV7-6
clone_size: -
j_call: TRBJ2-1
d_call: TRBD2
cdr3_nt: TGTGCCAGCAGCCTCGGGACTAGCGGGGCTAATGAGCAGTTCTTC
cdr3_aa: CASSLGTSGANEQFF

v_call: TRBV7-8
clone_size: once
j_call: TRBJ2-2
d_call: -
cdr3_nt: TGTGCCAGCAGCTTAGGGAGGGGGCGGGGCACCGGGGAGCTGTTTTTT
cdr3_aa: CASSLGRGRGTGELFF

v_call: TRBV7-7
clone_size: once
j_call: TRBJ2-1
d_call: -
cdr3_nt: TGTGCTAGCAGCCCCGACACGAGCTCCTACAATGAGCAGTTCTTC
cdr3_aa: CASSPDTSSYNEQFF

v_call: TRBV6-1
clone_size: -
j_call: TRBJ2-7
d_call: -
cdr3_nt: TGTGCCAGCAGTGAAGCAGAGGACTACGAGCAGTACTTC
cdr3_aa: CASSEAEDYEQYF

v_call: TRBV15
clone_size: -
j_call: TRBJ2-3
d_call: TRBD1
cdr3_nt: TGTGCCACCAGCAGAGCCCGGGACAGTCCTAGCACAGATACGCAGTATTTT
cdr3_aa: CATSRARDSPSTDTQYF

v_call: TRBV19
clone_size: -
j_call: TRBJ2-6
d_call: TRBD2
cdr3_nt: TGTGCCAGTAGTACCATGACTAGCGGGAGTCTCTCTGGGGCCAACGTCCTGACTTTC
cdr3_aa: CASSTMTSGSLSGANVLTF

v_call: TRBV6-6
clone_size: -
j_call: TRBJ1-1
d_call: -
cdr3_nt: TGTGCCAGCAGTTACAGCCAGAACACTGAAGCTTTCTTT
cdr3_aa: CASSYSQNTEAFF

v_call: TRBV21-1
clone_size: -
j_call: TRBJ2-3
d_call: -
cdr3_nt: TGTGCCAGCAGCAAAGAGGCGTACAATACACGGGACAGGGACACAGATACGCAGTATTTT
cdr3_aa: CASSKEAYNTRDRDTDTQYF

v_call: TRBV6-7
clone_size: -
j_call: TRBJ2-7
d_call: -
cdr3_nt: TGTGCCAGCACCAAGCGGGGTGGGCAGGGGAACTACGAGCAGTACTTC
cdr3_aa: CASTKRGGQGNYEQYF

v_call: TRBV29-1
clone_size: -
j_call: TRBJ2-7
d_call: TRBD1
cdr3_nt: TGCAGCGCCGCCGGGACAGGGGTCTCCTACGAGCAGTACTTC
cdr3_aa: CSAAGTGVSYEQYF

v_call: TRBV15
clone_size: -
j_call: TRBJ1-4
d_call: TRBD1
cdr3_nt: TGTGCCACCAGCAGATTCAGGGGGCTGGGAGAAAAACTGTTTTTT
cdr3_aa: CATSRFRGLGEKLFF

v_call: TRBV4-3
clone_size: -
j_call: TRBJ2-1
d_call: -
cdr3_nt: TGCGCCAGCAGCCAAGATTACTCCTCCTACAATGAGCAGTTCTTC
cdr3_aa: CASSQDYSSYNEQFF

v_call: TRBV28
clone_size: -
j_call: TRBJ2-5
d_call: TRBD1
cdr3_nt: TGTGCCAGCAGTGACAGGGGAAAAGAAGAGACCCAGTACTTC
cdr3_aa: CASSDRGKEETQYF

v_call: TRBV7-2
clone_size: -
j_call: TRBJ2-1
d_call: -
cdr3_nt: TGTGCCAGCAGCTTAGAGGACAGTGCCTACAATGAGCAGTTCTTC
cdr3_aa: CASSLEDSAYNEQFF

v_call: TRBV19
clone_size: -
j_call: TRBJ1-2
d_call: -
cdr3_nt: TGTGCCAGTAGTATCTCAGAAATCTATGGCTACACCTTC
cdr3_aa: CASSISEIYGYTF

v_call: TRBV5-8
clone_size: -
j_call: TRBJ1-2
d_call: -
cdr3_nt: TGTGCCAGCAGCTTGGAGATTAAGCCTATCTATGGCTACACCTTC
cdr3_aa: CASSLEIKPIYGYTF

v_call: TRBV19
clone_size: -
j_call: TRBJ2-3
d_call: TRBD2
cdr3_nt: TGTGCCAGTAGTATATATAGCGGGGGGGTTACTAGCACAGATACGCAGTATTTT
cdr3_aa: CASSIYSGGVTSTDTQYF

v_call: TRBV28
clone_size: -
j_call: TRBJ2-2
d_call: -
cdr3_nt: TGTGCCAGCAGACCCCCAAGCGCGAACACCGGGGAGCTGTTTTTT
cdr3_aa: CASRPPSANTGELFF

v_call: TRBV28
clone_size: few
j_call: TRBJ2-7
d_call: TRBD1
cdr3_nt: TGTGCCAGCAGTCCCATAGGACAGGGCTCCTACGAGCAGTACTTC
cdr3_aa: CASSPIGQGSYEQYF

v_call: TRBV19
clone_size: -
j_call: TRBJ2-5
d_call: TRBD1
cdr3_nt: TGTGCCAGTAGTGTGTACAGGGGAACAGAGACCCAGTACTTC
cdr3_aa: CASSVYRGTETQYF

v_call: TRBV9
clone_size: -
j_call: TRBJ1-1
d_call: TRBD1
cdr3_nt: TGTGCCAGCAGCCCCCAGGGGGGGAACACTGAAGCTTTCTTT
cdr3_aa: CASSPQGGNTEAFF

v_call: TRBV19
clone_size: -
j_call: TRBJ1-1
d_call: -
cdr3_nt: TGTGCCAGTCAGAGGGAGGCAGGGTTGAACACTGAAGCTTTCTTT
cdr3_aa: CASQREAGLNTEAFF

v_call: TRBV9
clone_size: -
j_call: TRBJ1-3
d_call: -
cdr3_nt: TGTGCCAGCACTAGCTCTGGAAACACCATATATTTT
cdr3_aa: CASTSSGNTIYF

v_call: TRBV10-2
clone_size: -
j_call: TRBJ1-1
d_call: TRBD1
cdr3_nt: TGCGCCAGCGGGACAGGGGGTTTTGGGGATGAAAACACTGAAGCTTTCTTT
cdr3_aa: CASGTGGFGDENTEAFF

v_call: TRBV5-4
clone_size: -
j_call: TRBJ2-2
d_call: -
cdr3_nt: TGTGCCAGCAGCTTGGGCTACGGGGGGCGTACCGGGGAGCTGTTTTTT
cdr3_aa: CASSLGYGGRTGELFF

v_call: TRBV25-1
clone_size: -
j_call: TRBJ2-7
d_call: -
cdr3_nt: TGTGCCAGCAGTGAAGGAGCGGGCTACTACGAGCAGTACTTC
cdr3_aa: CASSEGAGYYEQYF

v_call: TRBV27
clone_size: -
j_call: TRBJ1-1
d_call: -
cdr3_nt: TGTGCCAGCAGTTTCATGGGGGGAACTGAAGCTTTCTTT
cdr3_aa: CASSFMGGTEAFF

v_call: TRBV25-1
clone_size: -
j_call: TRBJ1-2
d_call: -
cdr3_nt: TGTGCCAGCAGTGAACTCAGGGCTGGCTACACCTTC
cdr3_aa: CASSELRAGYTF

v_call: TRBV11-3
clone_size: -
j_call: TRBJ2-1
d_call: -
cdr3_nt: TGTGCCAGCAGCTTCGGTTTACGCTACAATGAGCAGTTCTTC
cdr3_aa: CASSFGLRYNEQFF

v_call: TRBV4-3
clone_size: -
j_call: TRBJ2-1
d_call: -
cdr3_nt: TGCGCCAGCAGCCAAGTACGTGGAGGACCTTCCTACAATGAGCAGTTCTTC
cdr3_aa: CASSQVRGGPSYNEQFF

v_call: TRBV14
clone_size: -
j_call: TRBJ1-2
d_call: TRBD1
cdr3_nt: TGTGCCAGCAGCCAAGTAGGGGGCGCCGGGGCCTATGGCTACACCTTC
cdr3_aa: CASSQVGGAGAYGYTF

v_call: TRBV25-1
clone_size: -
j_call: TRBJ1-5
d_call: -
cdr3_nt: TGTGCCAGCAGTGAAGTTTATAGCAATCAGCCCCAGCATTTT
cdr3_aa: CASSEVYSNQPQHF

v_call: TRBV12-5
clone_size: -
j_call: TRBJ1-2
d_call: TRBD1
cdr3_nt: TGTGCTAGTGGTTTGGCCCTCGGGGGGCAGGGGGCCAACTATGGCTACACCTTC
cdr3_aa: CASGLALGGQGANYGYTF

v_call: TRBV4-3
clone_size: -
j_call: TRBJ2-3
d_call: TRBD2
cdr3_nt: TGCGCCAGCAGCCAAGAAGGCGGGAGAAGCACAGATACGCAGTATTTT
cdr3_aa: CASSQEGGRSTDTQYF

v_call: TRBV7-9
clone_size: once
j_call: TRBJ1-3
d_call: -
cdr3_nt: TGTGCCAGCAGCTTAGTAGCGGACTCTGGAAACACCATATATTTT
cdr3_aa: CASSLVADSGNTIYF

v_call: TRBV14
clone_size: -
j_call: TRBJ2-3
d_call: -
cdr3_nt: TGTGCCAGCAGCCAGACAGAGTTCTTCACAGATACGCAGTATTTT
cdr3_aa: CASSQTEFFTDTQYF

v_call: TRBV18
clone_size: once
j_call: TRBJ2-1
d_call: -
cdr3_nt: TGTGCCAGCTCTACCAATATGCAGGGTCTGATTGTGGATGAGCAGTTCTTC
cdr3_aa: CASSTNMQGLIVDEQFF

v_call: TRBV5-1
clone_size: -
j_call: TRBJ2-2
d_call: -
cdr3_nt: TGCGCCAGCAGCTTTCTCCGGAACACCGGGGAGCTGTTTTTT
cdr3_aa: CASSFLRNTGELFF